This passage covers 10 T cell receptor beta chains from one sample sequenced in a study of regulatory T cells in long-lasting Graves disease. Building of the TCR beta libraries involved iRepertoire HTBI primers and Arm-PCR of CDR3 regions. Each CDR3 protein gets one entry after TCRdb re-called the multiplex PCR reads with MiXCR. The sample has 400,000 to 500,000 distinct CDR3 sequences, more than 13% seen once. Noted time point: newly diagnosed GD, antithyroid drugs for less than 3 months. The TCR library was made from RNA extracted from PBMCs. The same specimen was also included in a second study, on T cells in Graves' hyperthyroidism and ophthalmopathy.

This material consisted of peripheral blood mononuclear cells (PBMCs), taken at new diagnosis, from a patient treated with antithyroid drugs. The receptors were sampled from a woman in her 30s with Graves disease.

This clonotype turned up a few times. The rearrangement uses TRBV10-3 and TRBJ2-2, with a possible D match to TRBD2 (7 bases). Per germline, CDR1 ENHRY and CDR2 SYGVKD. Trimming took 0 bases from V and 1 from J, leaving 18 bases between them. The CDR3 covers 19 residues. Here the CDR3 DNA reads TGTGCCATCAGTGAGTCTGTTGGCGCGGGGGCTTTGAACACCGGGGAGCTGTTTTTT. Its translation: CAISESVGAGALNTGELFF.

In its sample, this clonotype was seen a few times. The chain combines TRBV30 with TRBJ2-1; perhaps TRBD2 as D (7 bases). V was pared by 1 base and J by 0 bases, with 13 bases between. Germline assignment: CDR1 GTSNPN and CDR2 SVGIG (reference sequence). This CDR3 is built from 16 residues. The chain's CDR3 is CAWSGGGLSSYNEQFF. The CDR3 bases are TGTGCCTGGAGTGGGGGGGGCTTGAGCTCCTACAATGAGCAGTTCTTC.

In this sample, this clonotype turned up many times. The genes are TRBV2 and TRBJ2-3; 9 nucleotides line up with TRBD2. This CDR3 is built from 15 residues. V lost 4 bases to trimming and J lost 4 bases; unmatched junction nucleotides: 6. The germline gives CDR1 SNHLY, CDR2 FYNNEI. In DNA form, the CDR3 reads TGTGCCAGCAGTGGGGGCGGGAGGGCCCCAGATACGCAGTATTTT. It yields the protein CASSGGGRAPDTQYF.

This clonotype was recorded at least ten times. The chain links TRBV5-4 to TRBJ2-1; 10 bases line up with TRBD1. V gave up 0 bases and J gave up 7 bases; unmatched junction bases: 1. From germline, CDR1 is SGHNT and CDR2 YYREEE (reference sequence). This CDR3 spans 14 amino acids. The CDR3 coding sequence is TGTGCCAGCAGCTTGGTGGACAGGGGGAATGAGCAGTTCTTC. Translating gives CASSLVDRGNEQFF.

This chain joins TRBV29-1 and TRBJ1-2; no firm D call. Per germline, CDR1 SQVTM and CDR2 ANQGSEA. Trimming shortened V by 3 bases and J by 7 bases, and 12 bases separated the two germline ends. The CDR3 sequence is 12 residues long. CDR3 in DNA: TGCAGCGTTGATTGGCGGGGAGGTGGCTACACCTTC. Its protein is CSVDWRGGGYTF.

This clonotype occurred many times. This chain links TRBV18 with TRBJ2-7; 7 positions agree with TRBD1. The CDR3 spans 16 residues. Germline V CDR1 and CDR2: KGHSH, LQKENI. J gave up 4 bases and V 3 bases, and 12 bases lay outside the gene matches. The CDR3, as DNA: TGTGCCAGCTCACCCGACAGGGCACGGGTCACTTACGAGCAGTACTTC. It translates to CASSPDRARVTYEQYF.

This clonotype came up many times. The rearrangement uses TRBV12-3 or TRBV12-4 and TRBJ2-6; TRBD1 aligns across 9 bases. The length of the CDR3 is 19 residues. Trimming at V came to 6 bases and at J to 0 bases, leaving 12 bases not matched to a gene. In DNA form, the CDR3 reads TGTGCCAGCAGATACACCGGGACAGGGTCATACTCTGGGGCCAACGTCCTGACTTTC. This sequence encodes CASRYTGTGSYSGANVLTF.

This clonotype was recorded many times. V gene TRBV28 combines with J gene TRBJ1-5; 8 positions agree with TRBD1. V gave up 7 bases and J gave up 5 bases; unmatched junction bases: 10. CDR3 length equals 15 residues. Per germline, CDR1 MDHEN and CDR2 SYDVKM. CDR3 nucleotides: TGTGCCAGCACTCAACTCGAGGACAGGGATCAGCCCCAGCATTTT. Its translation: CASTQLEDRDQPQHF.

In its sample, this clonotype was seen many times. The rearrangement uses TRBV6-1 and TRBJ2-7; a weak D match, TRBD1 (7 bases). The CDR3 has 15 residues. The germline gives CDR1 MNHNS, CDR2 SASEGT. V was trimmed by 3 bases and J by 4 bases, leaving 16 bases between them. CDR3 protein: CASSDARAGGYEQYF. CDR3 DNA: TGTGCCAGCAGTGATGCCAGGGCAGGGGGGTACGAGCAGTACTTC.

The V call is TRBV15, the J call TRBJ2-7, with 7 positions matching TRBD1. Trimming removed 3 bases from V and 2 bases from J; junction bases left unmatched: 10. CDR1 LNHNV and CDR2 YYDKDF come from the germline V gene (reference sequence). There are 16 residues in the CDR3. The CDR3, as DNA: TGTGCCACCAGCAGTCAACCGGGACAGTTAGCCTACGAGCAGTACTTC. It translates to CATSSQPGQLAYEQYF. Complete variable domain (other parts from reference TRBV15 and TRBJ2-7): DAMVIQNPRYQVTQFGKPVTLSCSQTLNHNVMYWYQQKSSQAPKLLFHYYDKDFNNEADTPDNFQSRRPNTSFCFLDIRSPGLGDTAMYLCATSSQPGQLAYEQYFGPGTRLTVT.